This T cell receptor beta chain stems from a study of T cells in Graves' hyperthyroidism and ophthalmopathy. It was RNA transcripts that yielded the amplified TCR beta CDR3 regions. With the HTBI primer set, the TCR CDR3 went through a first round of RT-PCR. MiXCR, run by TCRdb on the multiplex PCR reads, gives a single entry per CDR3 protein. This table holds approximately 690,000 distinct CDR3 sequences, less than 25% found once. Patients having uncontrolled infection, another autoimmune disease, pregnancy or lactation were not included. This receptor was obtained from a young man with Graves' ophthalmopathy. Material for sequencing was blood.

Written as DNA, the CDR3 is TGCAGCGTTGTACGACTAGCGGGAGGGAGGAGGGACAATGAGCAGTTCTTC. Translating it yields CSVVRLAGGRRDNEQFF. The chain is built from TRBV29-1 and TRBJ2-1; 14 positions match TRBD2. Trimming took 4 bases from V and 5 from J; bases not matched to a gene: 10. The germline V gene encodes CDR1 SQVTM and CDR2 ANQGSEA. This CDR3 is 17 amino acids long.